These T cell receptor beta chains were read from a single sample in a study of shared clonotypes between healthy human individuals. Libraries were prepared by immunoSEQ multiplex PCR; TCRdb keeps only in-frame clonotypes and omits some of them. The sample shows roughly 500,000 clones, 79% of them seen only once. The sequenced material came from PBMCs. These receptors were collected from a woman aged 40 to 50 in good health. Some clones in this sample may be carry-over from other donors' samples. The CDR3 runs from the conserved cysteine through the conserved F or W. D genes are given only for firm matches. Expanded clones are given a class, and other clones once, few, many or no size at all.

.	TRBJ2-1	TRBV11-2	few	CASSLGRGGGTPFRQFF	TGTGCCAGCAGCTTGGGACGGGGTGGAGGGACCCCCTTTAGGCAGTTCTTC
.	TRBJ2-5	TRBV20-1	.	CSARSGETQYF	TGCAGTGCGCGAAGCGGTGAGACCCAGTACTTC
.	TRBJ1-1	TRBV30	.	CAAGRGHGDTEAFF	TGTGCCGCTGGCCGGGGCCACGGGGATACTGAAGCTTTCTTT
.	TRBJ1-2	TRBV11-2	.	CASSLDRIENYGYTF	TGTGCCAGCAGCTTAGACCGTATAGAAAACTATGGCTACACCTTC
.	TRBJ1-5	TRBV7-8	.	CASSKGLNQPQHF	TGTGCCAGCAGTAAGGGGCTCAATCAGCCCCAGCATTTT
TRBD2	TRBJ2-1	TRBV4-2	.	CASSPLAPPSGRGGNEQFF	TGTGCCAGCAGCCCCCTGGCTCCGCCTAGCGGGAGAGGGGGGAATGAGCAGTTCTTC
.	TRBJ2-1	TRBV18	.	CASSPDRGSYNEQFF	TGTGCCAGCTCACCAGACCGGGGGTCCTACAATGAGCAGTTCTTC
.	TRBJ1-5	TRBV19	few	CASSTQGSSNQPQHF	TGTGCCAGTAGTACTCAGGGGTCAAGCAATCAGCCCCAGCATTTT
.	TRBJ2-2	TRBV4-3	few	CASSQQPGTNGELFF	TGCGCCAGCAGCCAACAGCCCGGGACGAACGGGGAGCTGTTTTTT
TRBD2	TRBJ2-7	TRBV7-9	.	CASSLAGGYEQYF	TGTGCCAGCAGCTTAGCGGGAGGGTACGAGCAGTACTTC
.	TRBJ1-4	TRBV28	.	CASSLLGGDNNEKLFF	TGTGCCAGCAGTTTATTGGGGGGGGACAACAATGAAAAACTGTTTTTT
.	TRBJ1-1	TRBV4-3	.	CASSQPGESYTEAFF	TGCGCCAGCAGCCAACCGGGGGAATCCTACACTGAAGCTTTCTTT
TRBD2	TRBJ2-1	TRBV27	once	CASTFLGTSGTHEQFF	TGTGCCAGCACCTTCCTCGGGACTAGCGGGACCCATGAGCAGTTCTTC
.	TRBJ2-1	TRBV20-1	once	CSASPYGEQFF	TGCAGTGCTAGCCCATACGGTGAGCAGTTCTTC
TRBD2	TRBJ2-1	TRBV5-5	.	CASSLVGLAGLAKNEQFF	TGTGCCAGCAGCTTGGTCGGCCTAGCGGGACTAGCGAAGAATGAGCAGTTCTTC
.	TRBJ2-5	TRBV11-2	.	CASSLRGRERGTQYF	TGTGCCAGCAGCTTAAGGGGACGGGAGAGGGGGACCCAGTACTTC
.	TRBJ1-2	TRBV19	.	CASEERGQRRGNGYTF	TGTGCCAGTGAGGAGCGGGGGCAGCGACGGGGTAATGGCTACACCTTC